This TCR beta chain was identified during a study of blood T cell repertoires in COVID-19. Original processing notes: Amplification from reference gene primers served as the basis for estimated nucleated cell counts. TCRdb's table, derived via immunoSEQ multiplex PCR, lists solely in-frame clones and lacks some. Clone size and the V and J calls come from that table; the DNA yielded D and trimming. Among roughly 300,000 clones, over 75% were seen once, and the ten largest hold more than 9%. Participants reported their clinical history, and cohort assignment relied on those reports. V lost 5 bases to trimming and J lost 2 bases, with 9 bases between them. The CDR3 runs 13 residues. Looked up from germline, CDR1 is SGHTA and CDR2 is FQGTGA.

Input material: PBMCs or T cells enriched from blood (not recorded which). The receptor was derived from a woman younger than 30 who had recovered from COVID-19. The genes are TRBV7-3 and TRBJ2-5; D ambiguous. The CDR3 reads CASSQQPQETQYF. The CDR3 nucleotides are TGTGCCAGCAGCCAACAACCACAAGAGACCCAGTACTTC.